Presented here are 4 T cell receptor beta chains from one specimen sequenced in a study of blood T cell repertoires in COVID-19. Sequencing used immunoSEQ multiplex PCR; TCRdb keeps in-frame clones, though not all of them. The sample lists about 140,000 clones, around nine tenths seen once, with roughly 4% in the top ten. Sequenced sample: peripheral blood. These receptors all come from a woman aged 40 to 55 with acute or convalescent COVID-19.

The genes are TRBV7-8 and TRBJ1-6; D gene ambiguous. Germline-derived CDR1 and CDR2 are SGHVS and FQNEAQ. This CDR3 is 18 amino acids long. Trimming took 1 base from V and 0 from J, leaving 13 bases between them. In DNA, the CDR3 is TGTGCCAGCAGCTTAGAAATCAGAGCGCTCTCCTATAATTCACCCCTCCACTTT. Translating gives CASSLEIRALSYNSPLHF.

The rearrangement joins TRBV7-2 to TRBJ1-2, with 8 bases fitting TRBD1. The germline V gene has CDR1 SGHTA and CDR2 FQGNSA. V was clipped by 6 bases and J by 8 bases; unmatched bases: 8. The CDR3 is 13 amino acids. The chain's CDR3 is CASSSTGGLGYTF. Here the CDR3 DNA reads TGTGCCAGCAGTTCTACAGGGGGGTTAGGCTACACCTTC.

In this sample, this clone turned up a few times. This chain joins TRBV11-3 and TRBJ1-1; TRBD1 is a possible D gene (6 bases). The germline V gene encodes CDR1 SGHNT and CDR2 YENEEA. V dropped 5 bases and J dropped 4 bases, with 14 bases sitting between them. The CDR3 sequence is 14 residues long. The CDR3 protein is CASSKGGSVTEAFF. The CDR3 nucleotides are TGTGCCAGCAGCAAGGGGGGGTCAGTCACTGAAGCTTTCTTT.

The chain employs TRBV19 and TRBJ1-5; 9 bases are a match to TRBD1. The CDR3 sequence is 14 residues long. The V and J ends lost 5 bases and 1 base, in that order; junction bases with no gene match: 0. Germline V gene lookup returns CDR1 LNHDA and CDR2 SQIVND (reference sequence). The CDR3 here is CASSGTGSNQPQHF. The CDR3 DNA reads as TGTGCCAGTAGTGGGACAGGGAGCAATCAGCCCCAGCATTTT.